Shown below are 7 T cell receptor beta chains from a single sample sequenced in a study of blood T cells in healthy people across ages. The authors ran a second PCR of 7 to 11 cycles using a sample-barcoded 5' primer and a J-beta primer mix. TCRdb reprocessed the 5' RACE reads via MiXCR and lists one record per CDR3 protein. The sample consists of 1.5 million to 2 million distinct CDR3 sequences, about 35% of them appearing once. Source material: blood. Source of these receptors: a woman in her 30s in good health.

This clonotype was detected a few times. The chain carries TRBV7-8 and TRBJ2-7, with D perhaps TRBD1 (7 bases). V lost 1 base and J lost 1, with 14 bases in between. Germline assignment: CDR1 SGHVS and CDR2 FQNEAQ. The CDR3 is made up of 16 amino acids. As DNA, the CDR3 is TGTGCCAGCAGCTTAGAGGGGGCTAGCGAATCCTACGAGCAGTACTTC. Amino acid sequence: CASSLEGASESYEQYF. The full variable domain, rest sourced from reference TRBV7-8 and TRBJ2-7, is GAGVSQSPRYKVAKRGQDVALRCDPISGHVSLFWYQQALGQGPEFLTYFQNEAQLDKSGLPSDRFFAERPEGSVSTLKIQRTQQEDSAVYLCASSLEGASESYEQYFGPGTRLTVT.

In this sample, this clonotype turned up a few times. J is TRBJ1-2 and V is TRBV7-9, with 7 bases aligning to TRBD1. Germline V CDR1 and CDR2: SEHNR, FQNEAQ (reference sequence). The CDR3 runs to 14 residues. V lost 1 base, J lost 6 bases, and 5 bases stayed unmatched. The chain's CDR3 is CASSLERQGHGYTF. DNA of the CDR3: TGTGCCAGCAGCTTAGAACGACAGGGCCATGGCTACACCTTC.

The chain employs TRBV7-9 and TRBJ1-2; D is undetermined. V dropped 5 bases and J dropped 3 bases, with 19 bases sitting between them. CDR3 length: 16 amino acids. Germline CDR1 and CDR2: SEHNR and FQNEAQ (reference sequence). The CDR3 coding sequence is TGTGCCAGCAGCATGAGTCCCGGACTCGGGGACTATGGCTACACCTTC. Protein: CASSMSPGLGDYGYTF. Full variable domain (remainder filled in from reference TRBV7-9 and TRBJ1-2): DTGVSQNPRHKITKRGQNVTFRCDPISEHNRLYWYRQTLGQGPEFLTYFQNEAQLEKSRLLSDRFSAERPKGSFSTLEIQRTEQGDSAMYLCASSMSPGLGDYGYTFGSGTRLTVV.

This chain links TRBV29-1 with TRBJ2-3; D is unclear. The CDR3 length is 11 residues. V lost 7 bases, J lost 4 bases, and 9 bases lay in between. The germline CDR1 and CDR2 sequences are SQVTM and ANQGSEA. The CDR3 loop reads CSAGRPDTQYF. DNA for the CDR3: TGCAGCGCAGGCCGTCCAGATACGCAGTATTTT.

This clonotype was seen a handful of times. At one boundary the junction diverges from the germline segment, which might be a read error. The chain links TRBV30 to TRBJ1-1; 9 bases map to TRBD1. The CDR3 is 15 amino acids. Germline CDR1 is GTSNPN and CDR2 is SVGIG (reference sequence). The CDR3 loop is CAWGVRDRDTPEAFF. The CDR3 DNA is TGTGCCTGGGGTGTACGGGACAGGGATACCCCTGAAGCTTTCTTT.

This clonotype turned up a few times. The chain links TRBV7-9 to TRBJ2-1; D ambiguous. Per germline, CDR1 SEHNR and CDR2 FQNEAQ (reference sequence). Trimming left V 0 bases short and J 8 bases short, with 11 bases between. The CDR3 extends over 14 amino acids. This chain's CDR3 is CASSLAVTVHEQFF. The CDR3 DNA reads TGTGCCAGCAGCTTAGCGGTGACCGTACATGAGCAGTTCTTC. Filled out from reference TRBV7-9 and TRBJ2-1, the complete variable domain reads DTGVSQNPRHKITKRGQNVTFRCDPISEHNRLYWYRQTLGQGPEFLTYFQNEAQLEKSRLLSDRFSAERPKGSFSTLEIQRTEQGDSAMYLCASSLAVTVHEQFFGPGTRLTVL.

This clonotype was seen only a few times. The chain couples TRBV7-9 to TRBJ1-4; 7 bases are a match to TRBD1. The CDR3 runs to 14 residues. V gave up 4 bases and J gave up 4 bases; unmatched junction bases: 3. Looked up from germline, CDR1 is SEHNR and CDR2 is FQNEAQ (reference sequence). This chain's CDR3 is CASSWDSHNEKLFF. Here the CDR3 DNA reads TGTGCCAGCAGCTGGGACAGTCATAATGAAAAACTGTTTTTT.